The clone carrying this TCR beta chain was picked up a small number of times. TCRdb processed the RACE reads anew with MiXCR; each CDR3 protein has one entry. The profile shows tens of thousands of distinct CDR3 sequences, around 12% of them singletons. The sample belongs to a study of human T cells and chemical hapten exposure. Overall study context: Patch tests applied 0.01% DPC to the upper back, read at 6 days.

This sample's time point: patch test 3, about 24 weeks after DPC sensitization. Documented treatment: therapeutic diphenylcyclopropenone sensitization with weekly scalp DPC. CDR3 length: 16 amino acids. Germline V lookup: CDR1 SGHTA, CDR2 FQGTGA. V trimming: 5 bases; J trimming: 0 bases; junction bases outside the gene matches: 2. The J gene is TRBJ2-6, the V gene TRBV7-3; the match to TRBD1 covers 9 bases. Sequenced material: whole blood, taken in connection with sensitization to the hapten diphenylcyclopropenone (DPC). This sequence originates from a man aged 25-45 years with alopecia areata. Some clones in this sample may be carry-over from other donors' samples. This chain's CDR3 is CASSGTGHSGANVLTF. As DNA, the CDR3 is TGTGCCAGCAGCGGGACAGGGCACTCTGGGGCCAACGTCCTGACTTTC.